The clone carrying this T cell receptor beta chain has a count of ten or more. Its antigen remains unknown. This entry comes from a study of T cells in Graves' hyperthyroidism and ophthalmopathy. General study results and limits: A 13 V-J model separated ophthalmopathy from stable hyperthyroidism.

CDR3 length: 15 amino acids. The germline gives CDR1 MDHEN, CDR2 SYDVKM. J gave up 2 bases and V 3 bases, and 6 bases lay outside the gene matches. The investigators amplified TCR beta CDR3 regions from RNA transcripts. The primer set for the first-round RT-PCR of the TCR CDR3 was HTBI. In TCRdb, the multiplex PCR reads were re-called with MiXCR into one record per CDR3 protein. The repertoire holds 300,000 to 400,000 distinct CDR3 sequences, with over 15% as singletons. Diagnosis rested on symptoms, serum thyroxine and TRAb, thyroid ultrasound, and orbital computed tomography. The TCR comes from a woman aged 50 to 60 with Graves' hyperthyroidism. The V and J genes are TRBV28 and TRBJ2-7; 8 positions agree with TRBD2. Sequenced: blood. CDR3: CASSFGLANAYEQYF. The CDR3 DNA reads as TGTGCCAGCAGTTTCGGACTAGCAAACGCCTACGAGCAGTACTTC.